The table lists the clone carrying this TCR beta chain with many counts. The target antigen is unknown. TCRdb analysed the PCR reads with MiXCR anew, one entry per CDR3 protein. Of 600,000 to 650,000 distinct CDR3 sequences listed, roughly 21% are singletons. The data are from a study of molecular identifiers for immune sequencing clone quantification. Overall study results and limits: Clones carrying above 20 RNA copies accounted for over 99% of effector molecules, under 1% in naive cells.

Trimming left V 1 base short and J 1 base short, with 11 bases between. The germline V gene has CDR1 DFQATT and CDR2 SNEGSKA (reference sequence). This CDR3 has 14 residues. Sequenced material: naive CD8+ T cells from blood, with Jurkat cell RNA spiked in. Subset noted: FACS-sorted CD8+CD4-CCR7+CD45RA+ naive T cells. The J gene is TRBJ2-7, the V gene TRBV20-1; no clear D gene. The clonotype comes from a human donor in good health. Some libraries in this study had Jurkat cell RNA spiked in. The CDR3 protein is CSARGAVPSYEQYF. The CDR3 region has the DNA TGCAGTGCTAGAGGCGCAGTCCCTTCCTACGAGCAGTACTTC.